This T cell receptor (beta chain) emerged from a study of CD4+ T cells in melanoma. The study's findings and limits: A reported correlation linked neoantigen-specific CD4+ T cells to CD8+, macrophage and B cell function. Reportedly, melanoma neoantigen-specific CD4+ T cells showed varied differentiation states.

This table comes from immunoSEQ multiplex PCR, and its TCRdb copy is limited to in-frame clones, with some not included. Here the sample spans some 19,000 clones, approximately 78% being singletons. The CDR3 covers 16 residues. Germline assignment: CDR1 SEHNR and CDR2 FQNEAQ (reference sequence). Trimming removed 5 bases at V and 4 bases at J, with 18 bases between. A remark on this clone: Its target is unknown.

This chain links TRBV7-9 with TRBJ1-3, with D perhaps matching TRBD1 (6 bases). This receptor was taken from a human donor with melanoma. Here the CDR3 DNA reads TGTGCCAGCAGCGCCCCTCAAACAGGGCCCGGAAACACCATATATTTT. It yields the protein CASSAPQTGPGNTIYF.